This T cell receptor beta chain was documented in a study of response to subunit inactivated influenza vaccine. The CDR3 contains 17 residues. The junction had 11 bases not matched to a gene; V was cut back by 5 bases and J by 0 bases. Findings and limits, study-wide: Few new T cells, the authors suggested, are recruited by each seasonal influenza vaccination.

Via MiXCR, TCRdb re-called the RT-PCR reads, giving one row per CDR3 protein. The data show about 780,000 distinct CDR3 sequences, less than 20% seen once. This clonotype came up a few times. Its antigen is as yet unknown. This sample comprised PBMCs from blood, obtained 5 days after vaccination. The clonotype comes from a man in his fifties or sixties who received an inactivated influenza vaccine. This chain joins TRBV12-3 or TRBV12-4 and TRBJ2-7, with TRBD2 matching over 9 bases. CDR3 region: CASSLVTSGTSSYEQYF. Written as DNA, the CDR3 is TGTGCCAGCAGTCTTGTGACTAGCGGCACCAGCTCCTACGAGCAGTACTTC.